The present TCR beta chain was sequenced within a study of spatial heterogeneity in lung cancer (dated by TCRdb to between 2018 and 2021). Study-level background: More beta-chain than alpha-chain transcripts were consistently detected, likely reflecting higher beta-chain transcript abundance. In the raw uncorrected reads, each unique combination of TCR and UMI appeared more than ten times on average. The study quantitatively compared TCR alpha and beta repertoires across multiple tumor regions, matched nontumor lung and blood in non-small cell lung cancer. TCR repertoire features were related to nonsynonymous mutation counts determined by whole-exome sequencing of tumor tissue. At surgery, both alpha and beta chains were TCR-sequenced in roughly 230 tumor regions, approximately 64 matched nontumor lung samples and a few dozen PBMC samples. The paper's findings and limits, for the study overall: Confirming at a functional level the hypothesis that regional TCRs recognize regional mutations was considered to require additional single-cell paired TCR alpha and beta sequencing. Ubiquitous expanded tumor TCRs were detected in blood more often at tumor resection than at routine follow-up.

Points on this clonotype: Its antigen is unknown. No base quality information exists; no much larger clone differs at one position.

The library was made by 5' RACE. The sample was run on a NextSeq 500. The TCR library protocol attached a unique molecular identifier to each TCR cDNA molecule to allow correction of PCR and sequencing errors. As for the authors' bioinformatics: TCR identification, UMI-based error correction and CDR3 extraction were all carried out with Decombinator tools. TCRs above a frequency of 2 per 1,000, corresponding to the top 1% of the tumor frequency distribution, were defined as expanded. Each repertoire was subsampled 100 times to 5,000 TCRs, after which Renyi diversity was computed with the R vegan package. CDR3 similarity networks were constructed using string-kernel similarity of amino acid triplets, with links drawn between CDR3s whose pairwise similarity was above 0.82. Using fastp trimming at Q25 and MiXCR clonotype assembly, TCRdb reanalyzed the public sequencing data and kept in-frame beta chains. One record per CDR3 amino acid sequence lists the most common genes and DNA. TCRdb, not the authors, supplied the V and J calls. Here the sample has approximately 92,000 distinct CDR3 sequences; approximately 12% occur a single time. About 40% of the sample goes to the ten largest clones.

The sample's time point label, decoded: sample taken at primary tumor resection. For TCR sequencing, whole RNA was extracted from tumor and nontumor lung tissue, or from cryopreserved PBMC samples, and no cell sorting was done. Donors were approximately 72 patients with early-stage, untreated non-small cell lung cancer from the lung TRACERx cohort. Patients were selected for TCR sequencing only if sufficient RNA was available from at least two tumor regions. Measured from the cysteine to the phenylalanine, the CDR3 is 14 residues long. The DNA shown is the 42-base CDR3, in frame from base 1. Looking up the germline V gene yields CDR1 SGHVS and CDR2 FQNEAQ. The germline ends are 15 bases apart after V is trimmed by 4 bases and J by 8 bases.

Sequencing was performed on PBMCs, taken at surgery. This receptor was taken from a male donor with early-stage non-small cell lung cancer. The rearranged segments are TRBV7-8 and TRBJ2-1; 5 matching bases give a weak D call of TRBD1. Here is the DNA: TGTGCCAGCAGCTCTTTAAGGGGTCGCGATGAGCAGTTCTTC. This translates into CASSSLRGRDEQFF.